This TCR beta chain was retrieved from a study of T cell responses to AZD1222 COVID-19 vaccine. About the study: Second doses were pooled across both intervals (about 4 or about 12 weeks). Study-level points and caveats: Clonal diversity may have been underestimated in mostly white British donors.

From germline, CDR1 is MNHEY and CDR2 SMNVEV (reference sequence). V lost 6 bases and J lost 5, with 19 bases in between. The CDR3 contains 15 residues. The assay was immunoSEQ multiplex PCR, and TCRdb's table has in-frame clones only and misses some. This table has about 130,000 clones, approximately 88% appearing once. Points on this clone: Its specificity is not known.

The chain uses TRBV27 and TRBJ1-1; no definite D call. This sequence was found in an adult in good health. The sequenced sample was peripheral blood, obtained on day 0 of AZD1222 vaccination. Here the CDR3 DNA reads TGTGCCAGCAGCCCTGGGCCAGCTGTTGGAACTGAAGCTTTCTTT. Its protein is CASSPGPAVGTEAFF.